This TCR beta chain comes out of a study of OX40 agonist ivuxolimab in advanced cancers. Overall study: An agonistic anti-OX40 (CD134) antibody, ivuxolimab, was used to treat the patients. Previous treatment with anti-PD-1, anti-PD-L1 or anti-CTLA-4 therapy was allowed; 35% to 50% had received some.

Whole-study results and caveats: In the expanded peripheral T cells, antigen specificity was never determined.

This table comes from immunoSEQ multiplex PCR, and its TCRdb copy is limited to in-frame clones, with some not included. The table records fewer than 30,000 clones, nearly 85% of them present only once. Regarding this clone: Its cognate antigen is unknown.

Trimming stripped 0 bases from V and 0 bases from J, with 5 bases between. CDR3 size: 14 residues. Germline CDR1 SGDLS, CDR2 YYNGEE. This specimen consisted of CD4+ or CD8+ T cells sorted from blood, obtained in a trial of the OX40 agonist ivuxolimab. The chain combines TRBV9 with TRBJ2-3; tentatively, D is TRBD2 (5 bases). The clonotype was recovered from an adult with an advanced solid tumor such as melanoma, head and neck, liver or kidney cancer. CDR3 amino acids: CASSVAGSTDTQYF. In DNA, the CDR3 is TGTGCCAGCAGCGTAGCGGGGAGCACAGATACGCAGTATTTT.